This TCR beta chain was sequenced for a study of preoperative IRX-2 immunotherapy in early breast cancer. The CDR3 has 15 residues. Germline V gene data show CDR1 as KGHSH and CDR2 as LQKENI. V lost 3 bases to trimming and J lost 3 bases; unmatched junction nucleotides: 5. Data came from immunoSEQ multiplex PCR; TCRdb stores just in-frame clones and leaves some out. This sample has 35,000 to 45,000 clones, with roughly 82% found just once. As for treatment: preoperative locoregional IRX-2 cytokine immunotherapy. Preoperative locoregional IRX-2 cytokine immunotherapy was tested in the phase Ib source study.

The origin of this receptor is a human donor with breast cancer. The chain combines TRBV18 with TRBJ2-1; 7 bases are shared with TRBD2. The material sequenced was lymph node tissue, taken after IRX-2 immunotherapy. DNA of the CDR3: TGTGCCAGCTCACCTGACCGGGGGGTCTACAATGAGCAGTTCTTC. Its translation is CASSPDRGVYNEQFF.